This TCR beta chain was observed in a study of OX40 agonist ivuxolimab in advanced cancers. Assay: immunoSEQ multiplex PCR; the TCRdb copy retains only in-frame clones and omits some. The table lists fewer than 25,000 clones, roughly 80% of them singletons. The length of the CDR3 is 16 residues. CDR1 is KGHSH and CDR2 is LQKENI in the germline V gene. The V gene end was trimmed by 4 bases and the J gene end by 4 bases; junction bases not matched to a gene: 10. The genes are TRBV18 and TRBJ2-1; 7 nucleotides agree with TRBD1. The TCR comes from an adult with an advanced solid tumor such as melanoma, head and neck, liver or kidney cancer. The material was CD4+ or CD8+ T cells sorted from blood, obtained in a trial of the OX40 agonist ivuxolimab. This CDR3 is CASSLTLQGPYNEQFF. As DNA, the CDR3 is TGTGCCAGCTCACTTACTCTACAGGGGCCTTACAATGAGCAGTTCTTC.